The 27 T cell receptor beta chains reported below all come from one sample, sequenced in a study of blood T cell repertoires in COVID-19. Some clones are missing from TCRdb's copy, which holds only in-frame ones; the method was immunoSEQ multiplex PCR. The data hold 300,000 to 350,000 clones, with almost 90% observed a single time. The sample comprised peripheral blood. The source of these receptors is a woman between 25 and 40 years old with COVID-19, enrolled during active disease.

J is TRBJ1-1 and V is TRBV5-1; 11 bases fit TRBD1. The CDR3 spans 15 residues. CDR1 and CDR2 from the germline V gene are SGHRS and YFSETQ. Trimming took 4 bases from V and 4 from J; bases not matched to a gene: 6. Written as DNA, the CDR3 is TGCGCCAGCAGCATCGGACAGGGGGCGGGCACTGAAGCTTTCTTT. This gives the protein CASSIGQGAGTEAFF.

The gene calls are TRBV5-1 and TRBJ1-4; TRBD1 matches 7 bases. The CDR3 has 14 residues. The ends lost 1 base at V and 4 bases at J; junction bases unmatched: 1. Germline lookup yields CDR1 SGHRS and CDR2 YFSETQ. The CDR3 DNA sequence: TGCGCCAGCAGCTTGACAGGGGTTAATGAAAAACTGTTTTTT. It codes for CASSLTGVNEKLFF.

This rearrangement joins TRBV6-5 to TRBJ1-5; TRBD1 is a possible D gene (6 bases). V dropped 6 bases and J dropped 10 bases, with 13 bases sitting between them. CDR1 is MNHEY, CDR2 SVGAGI, per germline. CDR3 length: 12 amino acids. The CDR3 nucleotides read TGTGCCAGCAGAACCGCAGGGGAACCCCAGCATTTT. This translates into CASRTAGEPQHF.

The chain recombines TRBV27 with TRBJ2-1, with D tentatively TRBD2 (6 bases). The CDR3 has 14 amino acids. V was pared by 6 bases and J by 1 base, with 10 bases between. CDR1 and CDR2 from the germline V gene are MNHEY and SMNVEV (reference sequence). CDR3 region: CASRIGLSYNEQFF. CDR3 bases: TGTGCCAGCAGGATCGGACTATCCTACAATGAGCAGTTCTTC.

The chain has TRBV30 and TRBJ2-7; a weak D match, TRBD2 (5 bases). This CDR3 is 14 amino acids long. Trimming pared 0 bases from V and 9 bases from J, leaving 18 bases between. CDR1 GTSNPN and CDR2 SVGIG come from the germline V gene (reference sequence). The CDR3 loop is CAWSVLPMAGVQYF. The CDR3 DNA follows: TGTGCCTGGAGTGTCCTCCCCATGGCCGGGGTGCAGTACTTC.

The J gene is TRBJ1-1, the V gene TRBV19; maybe TRBD1 (5 bases). Germline V lookup: CDR1 LNHDA, CDR2 SQIVND (reference sequence). V was pared by 4 bases and J by 1 base, with 10 bases between. The CDR3 is 14 amino acids. The CDR3 protein is CASSNQGGNTEAFF. The CDR3 bases are TGTGCCAGTAGTAACCAGGGAGGGAACACTGAAGCTTTCTTT.

V usage is TRBV3-1 (or the pseudogene TRBV3-2) and J usage is TRBJ1-1; 8 nucleotides align to TRBD1. This CDR3 region has 14 residues. From germline, CDR1 is LGHDT and CDR2 YNNKEL (reference sequence). The J segment lost 5 bases and the V segment lost 3 bases, leaving 5 bases of the junction unmatched. CDR3 region: CASSHRGRRTEAFF. DNA for the CDR3: TGTGCCAGCAGCCACAGGGGGCGGAGGACTGAAGCTTTCTTT.

A single count supports this clone. This chain joins TRBV7-6 and TRBJ2-7; D possibly corresponds to TRBD1 (5 bases). Germline CDR1 SGHVS, CDR2 FNYEAQ. This CDR3 spans 15 amino acids. Trimming stripped 1 base from V and 2 bases from J, with 12 bases between. The CDR3 nucleotides are TGTGCCAGCAGCTTAGGGCAGGGTCGCACCTACGAGCAGTACTTC. It specifies CASSLGQGRTYEQYF.

This clone was counted between two and nine times. This chain uses TRBV5-4 with TRBJ2-1; the match to TRBD1 covers 7 bases. Per germline, CDR1 SGHNT and CDR2 YYREEE (reference sequence). After removal of 4 bases from V and 5 bases from J, the junction contained 12 bases not matched to a gene. This CDR3 is built from 16 residues. The DNA for the CDR3 is TGTGCCAGCAGCGGGAACAGGGGTTCCGGAAACAATGAGCAGTTCTTC. Translation gives CASSGNRGSGNNEQFF.

This clone was detected only a few times. This chain joins TRBV7-7 and TRBJ2-7; maybe TRBD1 (6 bases). Trimming stripped 2 bases from V and 4 bases from J, with 9 bases between. The CDR3 covers 13 residues. Germline CDR1 is SSHAT and CDR2 is FNYEAQ (reference sequence). CDR3 region: CASSLTQGYEQYF. CDR3 sequence (DNA): TGTGCCAGCAGCTTAACCCAGGGGTACGAGCAGTACTTC.

This clone turned up a few times. Different DNA sequences within this sample yield the same CDR3. The V gene is TRBV5-6, the J gene TRBJ1-3; 7 bases fit TRBD1. V lost 4 bases, J lost 0 bases, and 7 bases stayed unmatched. This CDR3 is 16 amino acids long. Germline V gene data show CDR1 as SGHDT and CDR2 as YYEEEE. The DNA of the CDR3 is TGTGCCAGCAGCCTGGGACAGCTCTTCTCTGGAAACACCATATATTTT. The encoded protein is CASSLGQLFSGNTIYF.

This sequence joins TRBV5-8 and TRBJ2-5; 8 positions match TRBD1. V gave up 3 bases and J gave up 9 bases; unmatched junction bases: 7. The CDR3 is 13 amino acids. In germline, CDR1 is SGHTS, CDR2 YDEGEE. The CDR3 sequence: CASSYQGAEAQYF. The CDR3 coding sequence is TGTGCCAGCAGCTACCAGGGGGCCGAGGCCCAGTACTTC.

This clone was seen a few times. The CDR3 DNA is TGTGCCACCGCCACTAGCGGGAGGAGGAGGGAGCAGTACTTC. It specifies CATATSGRRREQYF. V and J are TRBV2 and TRBJ2-7, with 12 bases aligning to TRBD2. The length of the CDR3 is 14 residues. CDR1 is SNHLY, CDR2 FYNNEI, per germline. Unmatched junction bases numbered 11, after V lost 10 bases and J lost 7 bases.

The V gene is TRBV11-2, the J gene TRBJ1-2; 9 bases agree with TRBD1. The trim removed 5 bases at V and 6 bases at J, leaving 10 bases unmatched. CDR1 is SGHAT and CDR2 is FQNNGV in the germline V gene. The CDR3 totals 15 residues. CDR3 residues: CASSPAWTGVDGYTF. The CDR3 DNA is TGTGCCAGCAGCCCCGCCTGGACAGGGGTCGATGGCTACACCTTC.

The chain combines TRBV5-1 with TRBJ1-3; 11 positions agree with TRBD1. Unmatched junction bases numbered 4, after V lost 4 bases and J lost 4 bases. Germline CDR1 is SGHRS and CDR2 is YFSETQ. This CDR3 is built from 15 residues. Written as DNA, the CDR3 is TGCGCCAGCAGCCCGGACAGGGGGCCCGGAAACACCATATATTTT. This translates into CASSPDRGPGNTIYF.

This clone was observed a single time. This sequence joins TRBV6-4 and TRBJ1-5; 9 bases fit TRBD1. There are 18 residues in the CDR3. Losses at the gene ends were 1 base for V and 2 bases for J; bases not matched to a gene: 9. The germline CDR1 and CDR2 sequences are MRHNA and SNTAGT. DNA for the CDR3: TGTGCCAGCAGTGACTTAGGGACAGGGCGGTTCGGCAATCAGCCCCAGCATTTT. Its translation: CASSDLGTGRFGNQPQHF.

This clone was observed a single time. The rearrangement joins TRBV11-2 to TRBJ2-5; a possible D gene is TRBD2 (5 bases). V lost 0 bases to trimming and J lost 3 bases, with 11 bases between them. Germline V gene data show CDR1 as SGHAT and CDR2 as FQNNGV. The CDR3 contains 15 residues. The DNA for the CDR3 is TGTGCCAGCAGCTTAGACCGAGGAGGAAAAGAGACCCAGTACTTC. Translating it yields CASSLDRGGKETQYF.

The V and J genes are TRBV7-3 and TRBJ2-3, with 11 positions matching TRBD2. CDR3 length equals 16 residues. Germline CDR1 SGHTA, CDR2 FQGTGA. The junction had 5 bases not matched to a gene; V was cut back by 4 bases and J by 2 bases. The CDR3 sequence: CASSSRLAGNTDTQYF. Written as DNA, the CDR3 is TGTGCCAGCAGCTCCCGACTAGCGGGAAACACAGATACGCAGTATTTT.

The CDR3, as DNA: TGCAGCGTTGAATCGGGACTAGGAGAGACCCAGTACTTC. It translates to CSVESGLGETQYF. V usage is TRBV29-1 and J usage is TRBJ2-5; 8 bases match TRBD2. The V segment lost 2 bases and the J segment 4 bases; nucleotides outside the gene matches: 3. The CDR3 contains 13 residues. The germline V gene has CDR1 SQVTM and CDR2 ANQGSEA. Combining the CDR3 with reference TRBV29-1 and TRBJ2-5 gives the whole variable domain SAVISQKPSRDICQRGTSLTIQCQVDSQVTMMFWYRQQPGQSLTLIATANQGSEATYESGFVIDKFPISRPNLTFSTLTVSNMSPEDSSIYLCSVESGLGETQYFGPGTRLLVL.

The chain couples TRBV25-1 to TRBJ2-3; D possibly corresponds to TRBD2 (6 bases). CDR3 length equals 15 residues. The V end lost 3 bases, the J end lost 5 bases, and 15 bases lay between the germline ends. CDR1 is MGHDK and CDR2 is SYGVNS in the germline V gene. This chain's CDR3 is CASSDSRGSGDTQYF. The CDR3 DNA sequence: TGTGCCAGCAGTGATAGTCGGGGGAGTGGAGATACGCAGTATTTT.

In its sample, this clone was seen a few times. The V gene is TRBV3-1 (or the pseudogene TRBV3-2), the J gene TRBJ1-1; 7 bases align to TRBD1. The J segment lost 3 bases and the V segment lost 2 bases, leaving 6 bases of the junction unmatched. Germline V lookup: CDR1 LGHDT, CDR2 YNNKEL (reference sequence). This CDR3 region has 15 residues. The CDR3 region is CASSQNRGGDTEAFF. The CDR3 DNA reads TGTGCCAGCAGCCAAAACAGGGGAGGCGACACTGAAGCTTTCTTT.

The chain has TRBV27 and TRBJ2-3, with 9 bases lining up with TRBD2. Germline V lookup: CDR1 MNHEY, CDR2 SMNVEV (reference sequence). The trim removed 5 bases at V and 1 base at J, leaving 7 bases unmatched. The CDR3 extends over 16 amino acids. The CDR3 DNA is TGTGCCAGCAGTCGATACGGGACTAGCCGCACAGATACGCAGTATTTT. Amino acids: CASSRYGTSRTDTQYF.

This clone appeared a single time. V and J are TRBV19 and TRBJ2-1; 7 bases fit TRBD1. The CDR3 is made up of 16 amino acids. Trimming removed 5 bases from V and 4 bases from J; junction bases left unmatched: 11. Germline loops: CDR1 LNHDA, CDR2 SQIVND (reference sequence). CDR3 sequence reads: CASSAPGTAKYNEQFF. For the CDR3, the DNA is TGTGCCAGTAGTGCCCCCGGGACAGCAAAATACAATGAGCAGTTCTTC.

The chain links TRBV28 to TRBJ1-1, with TRBD1 identical over 8 bases. CDR1 is MDHEN and CDR2 is SYDVKM in the germline V gene. V was clipped by 2 bases and J by 2 bases; unmatched bases: 4. This CDR3 has 15 amino acids. This CDR3 reads CASSLAGGGNTEAFF. In nucleotides, the CDR3 is TGTGCCAGCAGTTTAGCAGGGGGCGGAAACACTGAAGCTTTCTTT.

The chain links TRBV3-1 (or the pseudogene TRBV3-2) to TRBJ2-3; D is unresolved. The CDR3 spans 14 residues. Germline lookup yields CDR1 LGHDT and CDR2 YNNKEL (reference sequence). The V end was cut by 5 bases, the J end by 2 bases, with 11 bases between. The CDR3 DNA follows: TGTGCCAGCAGCTTCCGGTCCGACACAGATACGCAGTATTTT. It encodes CASSFRSDTDTQYF.

Points on this clone: Other DNA sequences in this sample translate to the same CDR3. V is TRBV19 and J is TRBJ2-7, with D perhaps matching TRBD1 (5 bases). Trimming stripped 1 base from V and 2 bases from J, with 9 bases between. Germline V gives CDR1 LNHDA, CDR2 SQIVND (reference sequence). This CDR3 contains 14 residues. The CDR3: CASSIGGRTYEQYF. The CDR3 DNA follows: TGTGCCAGTAGTATAGGGGGCAGGACCTACGAGCAGTACTTC.

The chain joins TRBV28 to TRBJ1-6; D possibly corresponds to TRBD1 (5 bases). This CDR3 has 15 amino acids. V was trimmed by 2 bases and J by 6 bases, leaving 11 bases between them. The germline V gene has CDR1 MDHEN and CDR2 SYDVKM. CDR3 nucleotides: TGTGCCAGCAGTTTACCAGGGTCCGCTAATTCACCCCTCCACTTT. Protein product: CASSLPGSANSPLHF.